This is a list of T cell receptor beta chains from one sample in a study of blood T cell repertoires in COVID-19. Clones were read by immunoSEQ multiplex PCR, and TCRdb kept only the in-frame ones, dropping some. This sample yields 97,000 or so clones, of which roughly 86% are seen a single time; 3% belongs to the top ten. Sequenced input: peripheral blood. The source is a man between 50 and 59 years old with active or convalescent COVID-19. CDR3s include the opening cysteine and the closing phenylalanine or tryptophan. The D gene is left open where the match is weak. Size tells how often a clone was seen (once, few, many) or the class of an expanded clone, and some rows leave it out.

>NA|TRBJ2-3|NA|TRBV6-5
TGTGCCAGCAGTCCCGACAGGGAGGTGGATCGGACGCAGTATTTT
CASSPDREVDRTQYF
>TRBD2|TRBJ2-1|NA|TRBV3-1/TRBV3-2
TGTGCCAGCAGCCTACCTAGCGGGGGCTCCTACAATGAGCAGTTCTTC
CASSLPSGGSYNEQFF
>TRBD2|TRBJ2-3|NA|TRBV18
TGTGCCAGCTTAGGACTAGCAGCAGATACGCAGTATTTT
CASLGLAADTQYF
>NA|TRBJ2-1|once|TRBV6-1
TGTGCCAGCAGTGAAGGTCTAGCGCACTACAATGAGCAGTTCTTC
CASSEGLAHYNEQFF
>TRBD1|TRBJ1-4|NA|TRBV11-2
TGTGCCAGCACCGACCCCAGGGGGATACTTGCAACTAATGAAAAACTGTTTTTT
CASTDPRGILATNEKLFF
>NA|TRBJ2-3|NA|TRBV7-9
TGTGCCAGCAGCCAAAGGGGGTTGACAGATACGCAGTATTTT
CASSQRGLTDTQYF
>TRBD1|TRBJ2-5|NA|TRBV11-2
TGTGCCAGCAGCTTTCTTCGGGACAGTAAAGAGACCCAGTACTTC
CASSFLRDSKETQYF
>NA|TRBJ2-3|NA|TRBV10-1
TGCGCCAGCCAGGGAAACGGGCCAGATACGCAGTATTTT
CASQGNGPDTQYF
>TRBD2|TRBJ2-1|NA|TRBV7-2
TGTGCCAGCAGCTTAGCTCCGGGGACTAGCTCCTACAATGAGCAGTTCTTC
CASSLAPGTSSYNEQFF
>TRBD1|TRBJ2-2|NA|TRBV7-2
TGTGCCAGCAGCACTCGACAGGGAGCCAACACCGGGGAGCTGTTTTTT
CASSTRQGANTGELFF
>TRBD1|TRBJ1-2|NA|TRBV15
TGTGCCACCAGCAGAGTTGAGACAGGGGGTGGCTACACCTTC
CATSRVETGGGYTF
>NA|TRBJ1-4|NA|TRBV18
TGTGCCAGCTCACCACCTAACAGGGCAACTAATGAAAAACTGTTTTTT
CASSPPNRATNEKLFF
>TRBD1|TRBJ2-7|NA|TRBV6-5
TGTGCCAGCAGGGGGACAGGGAGTATGAGCGAGCAGTACTTC
CASRGTGSMSEQYF
>TRBD1|TRBJ1-6|NA|TRBV27
TGTGCCAGCAGTTCCCCGGGACAGATGGGCTATAATTCACCCCTCCACTTT
CASSSPGQMGYNSPLHF
>TRBD1|TRBJ2-5|once|TRBV5-5
TGTGCCAGCAGCTTAACCGGGACAGAAGTATACGAGACCCAGTACTTC
CASSLTGTEVYETQYF
>TRBD1|TRBJ1-1|once|TRBV6-5
TGTGCCATCGCCGGGACAGGTCTTGAAGCTTTCTTT
CAIAGTGLEAFF
>TRBD1|TRBJ2-7|few|TRBV5-8
TGTGCCAGCAGGTTTCGCGGACAGGGGTTGCCCTACGAGCAGTACTTC
CASRFRGQGLPYEQYF
>NA|TRBJ2-1|NA|TRBV15
TGTGCCACCGCTGGAGCGCTCACGGACAATGAGCAGTTCTTC
CATAGALTDNEQFF
>NA|TRBJ1-2|NA|TRBV14
TGTGCCAGCCGAGGTCCGAACTATGGCTACACCTTC
CASRGPNYGYTF
>TRBD2|TRBJ2-3|few|TRBV6-5
TGTGCCAGCAGTTATTTCGGACTAGCACCAGATACGCAGTATTTT
CASSYFGLAPDTQYF
>TRBD1|TRBJ2-5|few|TRBV9
TGTGCCAGCAGCGTCCGGGACAGGGGGCAGGAGACCCAGTACTTC
CASSVRDRGQETQYF
>TRBD1|TRBJ1-2|few|TRBV5-6
TGTGCCAGCAGCTGGGACAGGGCTAACTATGGCTACACCTTC
CASSWDRANYGYTF
>NA|TRBJ2-2|NA|TRBV7-2
TGTGCCAGCAGCCCTCCCCAGGGCACCGGGGAGCTGTTTTTT
CASSPPQGTGELFF
>TRBD2|TRBJ2-5|NA|TRBV6-1
TGTGCCAGCAGACTAGCGGGGGTCCCCCAAGAGACCCAGTACTTC
CASRLAGVPQETQYF
>NA|TRBJ1-4|few|TRBV5-5
TGTGCCAGCAGCAGGGGTTATGAAAAACTGTTTTTT
CASSRGYEKLFF
>NA|TRBJ2-3|NA|TRBV2
TGTGCCAGCAGTCAACTAGTTGCGGATACGCAGTATTTT
CASSQLVADTQYF
>NA|TRBJ1-4|NA|TRBV6-5
TGTGCCAGCAGAGCAGACAGTTATGAAAAACTGTTTTTT
CASRADSYEKLFF
>TRBD2|TRBJ2-5|NA|TRBV3-1/TRBV3-2
TGTGCCAGCAGCCTAATGACTAGCGAGGATCGGGAGACCCAGTACTTC
CASSLMTSEDRETQYF
>NA|TRBJ1-1|NA|TRBV3-1/TRBV3-2
TGTGCCAGCAGCCAGGCGCAGGGAAATGGTGAAGCTTTCTTT
CASSQAQGNGEAFF
>TRBD1|TRBJ1-6|NA|TRBV27
TGTGCCAGCAGTTTACGAGGACAGGCTGGGAGTTCACCCCTCCACTTT
CASSLRGQAGSSPLHF
>NA|TRBJ2-5|NA|TRBV5-4
TGTGCCAGCAGCCCCAGCGGACAAGAGACCCAGTACTTC
CASSPSGQETQYF
>NA|TRBJ1-1|once|TRBV14
TGTGCCAGCACGAGGAGGGCCCTGTTGTACACTGAAGCTTTCTTT
CASTRRALLYTEAFF
>NA|TRBJ2-3|NA|TRBV5-1
TGCGCCAGCAGCCTGGACAGTAGCACAGATACGCAGTATTTT
CASSLDSSTDTQYF
>TRBD1|TRBJ1-1|few|TRBV6-5
TGTGCCAGCAGTTACTCCGGGACAGGGGGCGGCACTGAAGCTTTCTTT
CASSYSGTGGGTEAFF
>NA|TRBJ2-5|NA|TRBV30
TGTGCCTGGACAGTTGGAGAGACCCAGTACTTC
CAWTVGETQYF
>NA|TRBJ2-5|NA|TRBV13
TGTGCCAGCAGCTCCACACAGACTATCCGGGAGACCCAGTACTTC
CASSSTQTIRETQYF
>NA|TRBJ1-2|NA|TRBV5-1
TGCGCCAGCAGCTTGGAGGGCGGACTCTATGGCTACACCTTC
CASSLEGGLYGYTF
>NA|TRBJ1-1|NA|TRBV5-1
TGCGCCAGCAGCCTCGGACAGCCTAACACTGAAGCTTTCTTT
CASSLGQPNTEAFF
>NA|TRBJ1-6|once|TRBV6-5
TGTGCCAGCAGAATGGTTTTGACAGATAATTCACCCCTCCACTTT
CASRMVLTDNSPLHF
>NA|TRBJ2-3|NA|TRBV5-1
TGCGCCAGCAGCTTGGCAGGGGAAGGGGACACAGATACGCAGTATTTT
CASSLAGEGDTDTQYF
>TRBD2|TRBJ2-3|NA|TRBV5-4
TGTGCCAGCAGCTTGAGGGCTAGCGGGGGGTCAGATACGCAGTATTTT
CASSLRASGGSDTQYF
>TRBD1|TRBJ2-7|NA|TRBV18
TGTGCCAGCTCACCACCGGGACAGGGATTAAGAAAGCAGTACTTC
CASSPPGQGLRKQYF
>TRBD2|TRBJ2-1|NA|TRBV4-3
TGCGCCAGCAGCCAAGAAGATAGCGGGGGGGCCTCCTACAATGAGCAGTTCTTC
CASSQEDSGGASYNEQFF
>TRBD2|TRBJ2-5|few|TRBV9
TGTGCCAGCAGCTCCTCTTTACTAGCGGGGCAAGAGACCCAGTACTTC
CASSSSLLAGQETQYF
>NA|TRBJ1-5|NA|TRBV6-5
TGTGCCAGCAGGAGGGGGGGCGGCAATCAGCCCCAGCATTTT
CASRRGGGNQPQHF
>NA|TRBJ1-1|NA|TRBV29-1
TGCAGCGTTGCCCCGACAGGGAACACTGAAGCTTTCTTT
CSVAPTGNTEAFF
>TRBD1|TRBJ2-7|NA|TRBV7-9
TGTGCCAGCAGCTCCGGGACAGGGCGCTACGAGCAGTACTTC
CASSSGTGRYEQYF
>NA|TRBJ1-3|NA|TRBV12-3/TRBV12-4
TGTGCCAGCAGCTCAGGGGAAAACACCATATATTTT
CASSSGENTIYF
>TRBD1|TRBJ2-3|NA|TRBV4-1
TGCGCCAGCAGCCCATGGGACAGGGATCCAGATACGCAGTATTTT
CASSPWDRDPDTQYF
>NA|TRBJ2-3|few|TRBV20-1
TGCAGTGCCCTGCGGGATACGCAGTATTTT
CSALRDTQYF
>TRBD1|TRBJ1-2|NA|TRBV20-1
TGCAGTGCTAGTCAGGGGGCGGTAGGTGGCTACACCTTC
CSASQGAVGGYTF
>NA|TRBJ2-3|NA|TRBV4-1
TGCGCCAGCAGCCGGGGGTCTGGGGGGACCCTTAGCACAGATACGCAGTATTTT
CASSRGSGGTLSTDTQYF
>TRBD2|TRBJ2-1|NA|TRBV24-1
TGTGCCACCAGTGATTTCCTTTCGGGGGGGCGTACTGAGCAGTTCTTC
CATSDFLSGGRTEQFF